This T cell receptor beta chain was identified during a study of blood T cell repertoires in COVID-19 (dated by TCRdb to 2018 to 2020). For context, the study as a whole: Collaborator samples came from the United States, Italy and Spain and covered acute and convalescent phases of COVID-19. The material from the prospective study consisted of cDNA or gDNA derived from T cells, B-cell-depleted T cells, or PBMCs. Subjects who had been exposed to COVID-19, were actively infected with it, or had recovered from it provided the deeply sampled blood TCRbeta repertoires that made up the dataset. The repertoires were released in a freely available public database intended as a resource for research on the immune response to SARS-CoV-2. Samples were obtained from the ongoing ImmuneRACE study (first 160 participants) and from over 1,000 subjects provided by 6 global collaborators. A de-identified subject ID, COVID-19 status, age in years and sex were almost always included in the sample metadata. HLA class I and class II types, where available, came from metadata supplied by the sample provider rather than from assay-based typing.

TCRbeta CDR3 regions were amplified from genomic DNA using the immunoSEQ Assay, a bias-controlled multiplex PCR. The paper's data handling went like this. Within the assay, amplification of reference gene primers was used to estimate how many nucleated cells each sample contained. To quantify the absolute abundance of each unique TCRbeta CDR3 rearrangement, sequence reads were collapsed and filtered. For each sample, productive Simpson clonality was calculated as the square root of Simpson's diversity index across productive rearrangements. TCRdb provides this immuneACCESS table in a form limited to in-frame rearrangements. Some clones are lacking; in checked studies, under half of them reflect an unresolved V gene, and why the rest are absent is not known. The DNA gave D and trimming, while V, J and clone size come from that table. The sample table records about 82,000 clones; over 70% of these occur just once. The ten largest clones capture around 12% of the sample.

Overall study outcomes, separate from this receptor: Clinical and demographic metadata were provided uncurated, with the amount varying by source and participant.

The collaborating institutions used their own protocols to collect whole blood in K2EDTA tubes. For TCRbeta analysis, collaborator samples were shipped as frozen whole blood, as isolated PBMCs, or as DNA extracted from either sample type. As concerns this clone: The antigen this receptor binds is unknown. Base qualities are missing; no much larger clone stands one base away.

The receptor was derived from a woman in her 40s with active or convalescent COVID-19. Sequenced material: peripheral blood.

The CDR3 in this case is CATSPLGLADNEQFF. In nucleotide form, the sequence is TGTGCCACCAGTCCCCTCGGACTAGCAGACAATGAGCAGTTCTTC. The rearranged chain carries TRBV24-1 and TRBJ2-1; 8 nucleotides in the junction match TRBD2. After removal of 6 bases from V and 5 bases from J, the junction retains 8 bases not matched to a gene. Taken from the germline V gene, the CDR1 and CDR2 loops are KGHDR and SFDVKD. CDR3 length: 15 amino acids, cysteine to phenylalanine. This entry keeps only the CDR3 DNA: 45 bases, framed from base 1.